A selection of T cell receptor beta chains follows, all from one sample in a study of cytomegalovirus exposure and HLA in healthy donors. Assay: immunoSEQ multiplex PCR; the TCRdb copy retains only in-frame clones and omits some. The sample shows over 200,000 clones, roughly 87% of them seen only once. Sequenced sample: PBMCs. All receptors derive from a man aged 35 to 55 in good health and CMV-seropositive. Each CDR3 is given with its conserved first and last residue. A D gene is named only where the DNA matches it firmly. A clone size is listed for some rows: how often the clone was seen (once, few, many), or a class if it is expanded.

TRBV30	-	TRBJ1-1	-	TGTGCCTGGAAGGGGAGGGTTGGGGCCGTTGAAGCTTTCTTT	CAWKGRVGAVEAFF
TRBV29-1	TRBD1	TRBJ1-1	-	TGCAGCGTCTCCGGGACAGGGGGCTTGAACACTGAAGCTTTCTTT	CSVSGTGGLNTEAFF
TRBV18	-	TRBJ2-7	-	TGTGCCAGCTCACCATGGGCTTCCACCTACGAGCAGTACTTC	CASSPWASTYEQYF
TRBV9	-	TRBJ1-1	once	TGTGCCAGCAGCGTAGCCCCCGGCACTGAAGCTTTCTTT	CASSVAPGTEAFF
TRBV5-6	TRBD2	TRBJ2-1	-	TGTGCCAGCAGCTTGGGGCTAGCGGGGTTTTACAATGAGCAGTTCTTC	CASSLGLAGFYNEQFF
TRBV30	-	TRBJ2-1	-	TGTGCCTGGAGTAAGCCTCGCGAGCAGTTCTTC	CAWSKPREQFF
TRBV7-7	TRBD1	TRBJ2-5	-	TGTGCTAGCAGCCCGGACAGGGGGTTCCAAGAGACCCAGTACTTC	CASSPDRGFQETQYF
TRBV2	-	TRBJ2-1	-	TGTGCCAGCAGCGTGGCTTACAATGAGCAGTTCTTC	CASSVAYNEQFF
TRBV5-1	-	TRBJ2-7	-	TGCGCCAGCAGCCGGGACACCTACGAGCAGTACTTC	CASSRDTYEQYF
TRBV20-1	TRBD2	TRBJ2-1	-	TGCAGTGCTTGGACTAGCGGAGAGCAGTTCTTC	CSAWTSGEQFF
TRBV7-3	TRBD2	TRBJ2-1	once	TGTGCCAGCAGCCTTACAGTGGGACTAGCGGACTACAATGAGCAGTTCTTC	CASSLTVGLADYNEQFF
TRBV7-9	-	TRBJ1-1	few	TGTGCCAGCAGCTTTCAGGTAGTACCTGAAGCTTTCTTT	CASSFQVVPEAFF
TRBV28	-	TRBJ2-7	few	TGTGCCAGCAGTTCCTCCGGGGCCTACGAGCAGTACTTC	CASSSSGAYEQYF
TRBV9	-	TRBJ1-2	-	TGTGCCAGCAGCGTAACGGGGGGTCGCGGCTACACCTTC	CASSVTGGRGYTF
TRBV7-9	-	TRBJ1-4	-	TGTGCCAGCAGCTTTAGCCAGGGCATATTTAATGAAAAACTGTTTTTT	CASSFSQGIFNEKLFF
TRBV18	-	TRBJ2-1	-	TGTGCCAGCTCACCATTGGACACTCACAATGAGCAGTTCTTC	CASSPLDTHNEQFF
TRBV4-3	TRBD1	TRBJ2-3	-	TGCGCCAGCAGCCAAGAAGCCCGGGGACAGCCAGATACGCAGTATTTT	CASSQEARGQPDTQYF
TRBV9	TRBD1	TRBJ1-1	once	TGTGCCAGCAGCGTCATAACAGGGGCGAACACTGAAGCTTTCTTT	CASSVITGANTEAFF
TRBV27	-	TRBJ1-5	-	TGTGCCAGCAGTCCCCAGGGCAGACCCCCGTATAGCAATCAGCCCCAGCATTTT	CASSPQGRPPYSNQPQHF
TRBV29-1	-	TRBJ2-1	-	TGCAGCGTTGAAGCCCCATCAAATGAGCAGTTCTTC	CSVEAPSNEQFF
TRBV9	-	TRBJ1-4	-	TGTGCCAGCAGCGTCGGGGATTTCGCCACTAATGAAAAACTGTTTTTT	CASSVGDFATNEKLFF
TRBV6-1	-	TRBJ1-4	few	TGTGCCAGCAGGTTCGACAGAGCTTTAAATGAAAAACTGTTTTTT	CASRFDRALNEKLFF
TRBV19	-	TRBJ2-2	-	TGTGCCAGTAGTCTCGCGGCCGGATGGGACACCGGGGAGCTGTTTTTT	CASSLAAGWDTGELFF
TRBV4-1	TRBD2	TRBJ2-7	-	TGCGCCAGCAGCCAAGGAGCGGGAGGGCCTTACGAGCAGTACTTC	CASSQGAGGPYEQYF
TRBV27	TRBD2	TRBJ2-3	-	TGTGCCAGCAGTTTATCCGAACTAGCGGGAGCTATATATACGCAGTATTTT	CASSLSELAGAIYTQYF
TRBV11-3	TRBD2	TRBJ2-3	few	TGTGCCAGCACCTTTAGCGGGATTGGCTCAGATACGCAGTATTTT	CASTFSGIGSDTQYF
TRBV7-3	TRBD1	TRBJ2-5	-	TGTGCCAGCAGCCTGACAGGGTATGGGGAGACCCAGTACTTC	CASSLTGYGETQYF